This T cell receptor (beta chain) is drawn from a study of shared clonotypes between healthy human individuals. Overall study context: CD4 naive and CD4 memory each took three plates per donor, while CD8 naive took two and CD8 memory one.

Germline CDR1 reads WSHSY; CDR2 reads SAAADI. With 8 bases removed from V and 2 bases from J, the gap between germline ends came to 13 bases. The CDR3 has 14 residues. Naive CD8 populations comprised CD45RO-negative cells positively selected for CCR7, excluding terminally differentiated effector memory CD45RA+ cells. The study drew all its donors from Caucasian adults living in Nashville, Tennessee. Genomic DNA belonging to each subset was distributed in equal measure over several immunoSEQ plates. The method was immunoSEQ multiplex PCR; TCRdb's version includes in-frame clones alone and lacks a portion of them. The table lists around 1,900,000 clones, approximately 92% of them singletons, with less than 2% in the top ten.

The sample consisted of naive CD8+ T cells from PBMCs. The rearrangement links TRBV10-2 to TRBJ2-1; weak D call: TRBD2 (6 bases). The receptor was derived from a man aged 18 to 30 in good health. Some clones in this sample may be carry-over from other donors' samples. Here the CDR3 reads CASGGDSTYNEQFF. The CDR3 DNA is TGCGCCAGCGGAGGGGACTCCACCTACAATGAGCAGTTCTTC.